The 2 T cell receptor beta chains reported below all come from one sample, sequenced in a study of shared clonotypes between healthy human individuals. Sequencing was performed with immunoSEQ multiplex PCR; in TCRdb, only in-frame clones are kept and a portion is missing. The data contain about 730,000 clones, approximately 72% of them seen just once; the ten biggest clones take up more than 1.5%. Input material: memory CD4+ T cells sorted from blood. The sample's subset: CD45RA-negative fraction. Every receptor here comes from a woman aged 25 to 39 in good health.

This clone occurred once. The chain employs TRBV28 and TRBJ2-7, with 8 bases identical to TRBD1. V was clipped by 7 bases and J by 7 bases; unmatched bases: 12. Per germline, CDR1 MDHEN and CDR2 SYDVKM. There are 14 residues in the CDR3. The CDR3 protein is CASILRQGQREQYF. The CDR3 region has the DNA TGTGCCAGCATCCTCAGACAGGGGCAACGGGAGCAGTACTTC.

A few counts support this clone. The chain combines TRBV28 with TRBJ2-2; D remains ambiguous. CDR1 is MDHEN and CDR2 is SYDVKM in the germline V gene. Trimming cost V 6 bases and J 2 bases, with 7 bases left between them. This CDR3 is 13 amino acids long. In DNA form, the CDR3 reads TGTGCCAGCAGGTACAGAAACACCGGGGAGCTGTTTTTT. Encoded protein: CASRYRNTGELFF. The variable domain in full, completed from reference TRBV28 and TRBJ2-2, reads DVKVTQSSRYLVKRTGEKVFLECVQDMDHENMFWYRQDPGLGLRLIYFSYDVKMKEKGDIPEGYSVSREKKERFSLILESASTNQTSMYLCASRYRNTGELFFGEGSRLTVL.